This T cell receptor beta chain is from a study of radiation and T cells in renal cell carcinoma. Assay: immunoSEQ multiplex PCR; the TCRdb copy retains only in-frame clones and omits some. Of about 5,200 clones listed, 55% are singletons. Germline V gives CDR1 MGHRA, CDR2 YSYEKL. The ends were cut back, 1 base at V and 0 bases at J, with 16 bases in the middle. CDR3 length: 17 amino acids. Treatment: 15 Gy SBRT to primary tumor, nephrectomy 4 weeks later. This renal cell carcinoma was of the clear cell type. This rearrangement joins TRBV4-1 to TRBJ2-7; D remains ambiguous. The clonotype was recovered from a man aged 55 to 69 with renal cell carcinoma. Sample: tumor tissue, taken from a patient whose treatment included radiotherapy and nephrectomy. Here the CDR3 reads CASSQGPAIGYSYEQYF. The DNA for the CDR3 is TGCGCCAGCAGCCAAGGGCCAGCCATCGGGTACTCCTACGAGCAGTACTTC.